This T cell receptor beta chain originates from a study of T cells in Graves' hyperthyroidism and ophthalmopathy. Study details: Before any treatment, at initial diagnosis, peripheral blood was collected.

This clonotype showed up just a few times. The J segment lost 4 bases and the V segment lost 4 bases, leaving 7 bases of the junction unmatched. Germline V gene lookup returns CDR1 LNHDA and CDR2 SQIVND (reference sequence). The CDR3 runs 15 residues. Regions amplified from RNA transcripts were the TCR beta CDR3 regions. The TCR CDR3 was amplified in a first-round RT-PCR using the HTBI primer set. TCRdb reprocessed the multiplex PCR reads with MiXCR, giving one entry per CDR3 protein. The table includes 380,000 or so distinct CDR3 sequences, around an eighth detected once. The blood was taken when hyperthyroidism was first diagnosed, before any ophthalmopathy symptoms showed up.

The sample taken for sequencing was blood. The clonotype originates from a young man with Graves' hyperthyroidism that later progressed to Graves' ophthalmopathy. This rearrangement joins TRBV19 to TRBJ1-2, with 9 bases aligning to TRBD1. CDR3 region: CASSNGQGTPYGYTF. The CDR3 bases are TGTGCCAGTAGTAACGGACAGGGGACTCCCTATGGCTACACCTTC.